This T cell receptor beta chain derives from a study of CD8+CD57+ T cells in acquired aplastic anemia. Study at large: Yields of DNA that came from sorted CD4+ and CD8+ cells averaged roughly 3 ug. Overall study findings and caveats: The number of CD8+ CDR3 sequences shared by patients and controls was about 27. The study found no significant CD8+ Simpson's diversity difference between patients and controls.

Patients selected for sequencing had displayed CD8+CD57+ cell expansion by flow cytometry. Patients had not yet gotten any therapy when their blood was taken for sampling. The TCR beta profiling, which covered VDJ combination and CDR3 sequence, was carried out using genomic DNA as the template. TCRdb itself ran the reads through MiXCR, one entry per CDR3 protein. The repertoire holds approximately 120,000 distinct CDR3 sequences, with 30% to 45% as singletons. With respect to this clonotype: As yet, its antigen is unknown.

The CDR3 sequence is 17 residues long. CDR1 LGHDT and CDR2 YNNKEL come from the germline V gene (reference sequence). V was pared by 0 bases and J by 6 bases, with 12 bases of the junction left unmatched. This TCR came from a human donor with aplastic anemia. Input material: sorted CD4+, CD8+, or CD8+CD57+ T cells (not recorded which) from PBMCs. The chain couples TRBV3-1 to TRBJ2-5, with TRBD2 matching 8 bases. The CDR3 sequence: CASSQDVLSRGGQTQYF. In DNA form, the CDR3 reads TGTGCCAGCAGCCAAGATGTTTTAAGTCGGGGGGGGCAGACCCAGTACTTC.